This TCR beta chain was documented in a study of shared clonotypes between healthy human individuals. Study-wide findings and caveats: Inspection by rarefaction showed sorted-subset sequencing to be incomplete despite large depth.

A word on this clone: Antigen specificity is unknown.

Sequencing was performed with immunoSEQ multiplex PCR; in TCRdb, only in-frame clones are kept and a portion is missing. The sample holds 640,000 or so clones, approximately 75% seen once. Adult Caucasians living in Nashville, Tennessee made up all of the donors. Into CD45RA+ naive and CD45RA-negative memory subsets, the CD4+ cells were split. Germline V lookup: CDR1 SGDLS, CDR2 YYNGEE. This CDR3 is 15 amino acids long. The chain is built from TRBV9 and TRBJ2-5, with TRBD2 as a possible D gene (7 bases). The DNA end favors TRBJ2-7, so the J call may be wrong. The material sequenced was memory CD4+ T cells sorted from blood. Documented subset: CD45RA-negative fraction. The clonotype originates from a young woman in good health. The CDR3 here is CASSEGVGGPYEQYF. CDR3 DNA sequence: TGTGCCAGCAGCGAGGGGGTGGGAGGGCCTTACGAGCAGTACTTC.